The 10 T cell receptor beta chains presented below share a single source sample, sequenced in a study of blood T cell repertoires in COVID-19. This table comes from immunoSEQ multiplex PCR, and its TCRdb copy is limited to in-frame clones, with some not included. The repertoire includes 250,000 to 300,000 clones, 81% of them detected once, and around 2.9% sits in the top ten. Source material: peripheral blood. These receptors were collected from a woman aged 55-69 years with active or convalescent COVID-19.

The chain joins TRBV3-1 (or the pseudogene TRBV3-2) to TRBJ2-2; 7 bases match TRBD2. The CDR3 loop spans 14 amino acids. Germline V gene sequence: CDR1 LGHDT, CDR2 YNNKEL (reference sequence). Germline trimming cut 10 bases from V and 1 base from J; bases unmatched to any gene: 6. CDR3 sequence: CATLGTKNTGELFF. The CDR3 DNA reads TGTGCCACCCTCGGGACTAAGAACACCGGGGAGCTGTTTTTT.

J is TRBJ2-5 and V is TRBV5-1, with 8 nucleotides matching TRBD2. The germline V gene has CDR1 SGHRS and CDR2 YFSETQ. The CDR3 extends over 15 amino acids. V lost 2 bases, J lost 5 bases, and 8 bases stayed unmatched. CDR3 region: CASSFSRGGLETQYF. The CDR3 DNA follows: TGCGCCAGCAGCTTTTCCCGGGGGGGACTTGAGACCCAGTACTTC.

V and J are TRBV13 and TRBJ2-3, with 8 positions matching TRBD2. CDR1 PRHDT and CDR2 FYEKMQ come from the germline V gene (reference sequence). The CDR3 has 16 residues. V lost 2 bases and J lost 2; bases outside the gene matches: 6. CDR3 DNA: TGTGCCAGCAGCTTACGACGGGGGGGCCTCACAGATACGCAGTATTTT. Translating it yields CASSLRRGGLTDTQYF. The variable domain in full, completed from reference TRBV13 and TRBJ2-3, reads AAGVIQSPRHLIKEKRETATLKCYPIPRHDTVYWYQQGPGQDPQFLISFYEKMQSDKGSIPDRFSAQQFSDYHSELNMSSLELGDSALYFCASSLRRGGLTDTQYFGPGTRLTVL.

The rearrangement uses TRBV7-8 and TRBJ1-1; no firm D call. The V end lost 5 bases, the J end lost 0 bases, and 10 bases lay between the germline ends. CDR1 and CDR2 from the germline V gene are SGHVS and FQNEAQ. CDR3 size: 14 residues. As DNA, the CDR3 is TGTGCCAGCAGCCGCCTACGATTGAACACTGAAGCTTTCTTT. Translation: CASSRLRLNTEAFF.

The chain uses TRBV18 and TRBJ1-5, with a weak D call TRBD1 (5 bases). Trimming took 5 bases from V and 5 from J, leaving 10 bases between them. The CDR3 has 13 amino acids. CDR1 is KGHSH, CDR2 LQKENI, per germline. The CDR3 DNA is TGTGCCAGCTCATATGACAGATATCAGCCCCAGCATTTT. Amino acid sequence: CASSYDRYQPQHF.

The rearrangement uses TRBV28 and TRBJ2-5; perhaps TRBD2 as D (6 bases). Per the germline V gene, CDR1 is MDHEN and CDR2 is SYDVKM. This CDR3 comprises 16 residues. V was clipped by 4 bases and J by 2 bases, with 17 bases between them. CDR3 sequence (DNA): TGTGCCAGCAGTTCGTCTTTCGCGGGGCGGCAAGAGACCCAGTACTTC. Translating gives CASSSSFAGRQETQYF.

CDR3 DNA: TGTGCCAGCAGTTCGCAGACAGGGGGGAATTCACCCCTCCACTTT. This translates into CASSSQTGGNSPLHF. The chain couples TRBV6-2 or TRBV6-3 to TRBJ1-6, with 9 positions matching TRBD1. Germline V gene lookup returns CDR1 MNHEY and CDR2 SVGEGT. V lost 4 bases, J lost 7 bases, and 5 bases stayed unmatched. The CDR3 loop spans 15 amino acids.

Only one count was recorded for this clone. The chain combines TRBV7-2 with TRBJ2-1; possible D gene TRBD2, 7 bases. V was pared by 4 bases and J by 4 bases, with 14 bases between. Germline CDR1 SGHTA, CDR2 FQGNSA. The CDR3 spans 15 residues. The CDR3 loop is CASSSGGPLYNEQFF. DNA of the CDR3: TGTGCCAGCAGCTCCGGGGGGCCGCTATACAATGAGCAGTTCTTC.

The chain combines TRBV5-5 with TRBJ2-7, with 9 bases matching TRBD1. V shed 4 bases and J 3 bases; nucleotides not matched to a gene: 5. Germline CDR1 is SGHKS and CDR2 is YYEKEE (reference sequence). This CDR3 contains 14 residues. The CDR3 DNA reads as TGTGCCAGCAGCGAGGACAGGGGCAACTACGAGCAGTACTTC. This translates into CASSEDRGNYEQYF.

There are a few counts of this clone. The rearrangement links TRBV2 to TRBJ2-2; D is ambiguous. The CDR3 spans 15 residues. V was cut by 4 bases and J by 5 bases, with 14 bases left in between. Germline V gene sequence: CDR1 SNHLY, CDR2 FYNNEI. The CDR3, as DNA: TGTGCCAGCAGTGGTTTGGATCGCAGGACCGGGGAGCTGTTTTTT. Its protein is CASSGLDRRTGELFF. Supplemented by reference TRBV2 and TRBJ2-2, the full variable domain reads EPEVTQTPSHQVTQMGQEVILRCVPISNHLYFYWYRQILGQKVEFLVSFYNNEISEKSEIFDDQFSVERPDGSNFTLKIRSTKLEDSAMYFCASSGLDRRTGELFFGEGSRLTVL.